This TCR beta chain was obtained from a study of blood T cell repertoires in COVID-19. The method was immunoSEQ multiplex PCR; TCRdb's version includes in-frame clones alone and lacks a portion of them. This table has more than 60,000 clones, around 80% appearing once. This CDR3 region has 17 residues. The trim removed 5 bases at V and 8 bases at J, leaving 11 bases unmatched. Germline V gene sequence: CDR1 SGHRS, CDR2 YFSETQ. The V gene is TRBV5-1, the J gene TRBJ2-1, with 15 bases that match TRBD2. The source material was peripheral blood. This TCR was recovered from a woman over 75 with acute or convalescent COVID-19. CDR3 nucleotide sequence: TGCGCCAGCAGTCCTAGGACTAGCGGGAGGGCCAGGGATGAGCAGTTCTTC. It is translated as CASSPRTSGRARDEQFF.